The next 30 T cell receptor beta chains were all read from a single sample in a study of T-cell reconstitution after alpha-beta-depleted transplantation in children. The library targeted TCRbeta and was prepared with unique molecular identifiers. From the PCR reads, TCRdb called clonotypes with MiXCR, one entry per CDR3 protein. The repertoire has around 440,000 distinct CDR3 sequences, around 16% of them found once; the top ten carry about 32%. The specimen comprised PBMCs, mostly from graft donor cells, sampled 360 days after TCRalphabeta/CD19-depleted stem cell transplant. All receptors derive from a boy younger than two who had a stem cell transplant for Wiskott-Aldrich syndrome, so the T cells may come from the graft donor.

The rearrangement uses TRBV5-1 and TRBJ2-7; D may be TRBD2 (5 bases). CDR3 length: 13 amino acids. Trimming removed 3 bases from V and 3 bases from J, with 10 bases in between. CDR1 and CDR2 (germline): SGHRS, YFSETQ. DNA for the CDR3: TGCGCCAGCAGCTACGGGGAACACTACGAGCAGTACTTC. Protein product: CASSYGEHYEQYF.

The rearrangement joins TRBV30 to TRBJ1-2; the D is unclear. Germline CDR1 is GTSNPN and CDR2 is SVGIG (reference sequence). The CDR3 has 11 amino acids. V dropped 2 bases and J dropped 4 bases, with 5 bases sitting between them. CDR3 region: CAWSSLYGYTF. CDR3 nucleotide sequence: TGTGCCTGGAGTTCACTCTATGGCTACACCTTC. Using reference TRBV30 and TRBJ1-2 for the parts outside the CDR3, the full variable domain is SQTIHQWPATLVQPVGSPLSLECTVEGTSNPNLYWYRQAAGRGLQLLFYSVGIGQISSEVPQNLSASRPQDRQFILSSKKLLLSDSGFYLCAWSSLYGYTFGSGTRLTVV.

This clonotype was found a few times. This sequence joins TRBV29-1 and TRBJ2-7; 12 bases fit TRBD2. This CDR3 has 16 amino acids. Germline-derived CDR1 and CDR2 are SQVTM and ANQGSEA. V was clipped by 7 bases and J by 0 bases; unmatched bases: 10. CDR3: CSANPGLAGSSYEQYF. CDR3 nucleotide sequence: TGCAGCGCCAATCCCGGACTAGCGGGAAGCTCCTACGAGCAGTACTTC.

This clonotype was seen once. J is TRBJ2-1 and V is TRBV7-9; no clear D. Per the germline V gene, CDR1 is SEHNR and CDR2 is FQNEAQ (reference sequence). This CDR3 region has 13 residues. Trimming cost V 5 bases and J 5 bases, with 10 bases left between them. As DNA, the CDR3 is TGTGCCAGCAGCCCCGACCTACACAATGAGCAGTTCTTC. Its protein is CASSPDLHNEQFF. Supplemented by reference TRBV7-9 and TRBJ2-1, the full variable domain reads DTGVSQNPRHKITKRGQNVTFRCDPISEHNRLYWYRQTLGQGPEFLTYFQNEAQLEKSRLLSDRFSAERPKGSFSTLEIQRTEQGDSAMYLCASSPDLHNEQFFGPGTRLTVL.

This clonotype was seen only a few times. The chain is built from TRBV7-8 and TRBJ2-2; 11 positions agree with TRBD2. CDR1 SGHVS and CDR2 FQNEAQ come from the germline V gene. There are 18 residues in the CDR3. J gave up 4 bases and V 2 bases, and 9 bases lay outside the gene matches. The CDR3 loop reads CASSLWEVLAGGTGELFF. DNA of the CDR3: TGTGCCAGCAGCTTATGGGAAGTGCTAGCGGGGGGCACCGGGGAGCTGTTTTTT.

In this sample, this clonotype turned up a few times. The J gene is TRBJ2-2, the V gene TRBV7-9, with D tentatively TRBD2 (6 bases). The germline CDR1 and CDR2 sequences are SEHNR and FQNEAQ (reference sequence). This CDR3 spans 15 amino acids. V lost 2 bases to trimming and J lost 3 bases, with 10 bases between them. This CDR3 reads CASSLPGEYTGELFF. The CDR3 DNA reads as TGTGCCAGCAGCTTACCGGGAGAATACACCGGGGAGCTGTTTTTT. Combining the CDR3 with reference TRBV7-9 and TRBJ2-2 gives the whole variable domain DTGVSQNPRHKITKRGQNVTFRCDPISEHNRLYWYRQTLGQGPEFLTYFQNEAQLEKSRLLSDRFSAERPKGSFSTLEIQRTEQGDSAMYLCASSLPGEYTGELFFGEGSRLTVL.

The sample holds a few counts of this clonotype. This chain joins TRBV5-5 and TRBJ2-7, with D unclear. V was shortened by 2 bases and J by 4 bases, with 10 bases between the two germline ends. CDR3 size: 13 residues. Germline V gene lookup returns CDR1 SGHKS and CDR2 YYEKEE (reference sequence). The CDR3 sequence is CASSLTPPYEQYF. Written as DNA, the CDR3 is TGTGCCAGCAGCTTAACCCCTCCATACGAGCAGTACTTC. The full variable domain, in which reference TRBV5-5 and TRBJ2-7 provide the parts outside the CDR3, is DAGVTQSPTHLIKTRGQQVTLRCSPISGHKSVSWYQQVLGQGPQFIFQYYEKEERGRGNFPDRFSARQFPNYSSELNVNALLLGDSALYLCASSLTPPYEQYFGPGTRLTVT.

The chain's CDR3 is CASSPRTSGSFGETQYF. CDR3 nucleotide sequence: TGCGCCAGCAGCCCCCGGACTAGCGGGAGTTTTGGGGAGACCCAGTACTTC. V and J are TRBV4-3 and TRBJ2-5; the match to TRBD2 covers 13 bases. After removal of 4 bases from V and 5 bases from J, the junction contained 10 bases not matched to a gene. Germline V gene lookup returns CDR1 LGHNA and CDR2 YSLEER. This CDR3 region has 17 residues.

The sample holds a few counts of this clonotype. The gene calls are TRBV27 and TRBJ2-3; D assignment may be TRBD1 or TRBD2 (6 bases each). Deletions cut 6 bases from V and 5 bases from J, with 18 bases between. CDR1 is MNHEY and CDR2 is SMNVEV in the germline V gene (reference sequence). CDR3 length equals 15 residues. The CDR3 nucleotides read TGTGCCAGCAGGCGGGACACGGTGATAGAAGATACGCAGTATTTT. Encoded protein: CASRRDTVIEDTQYF.

This clonotype was seen only a few times. V gene TRBV10-3 combines with J gene TRBJ2-1, with 7 bases lining up with TRBD1. The V gene end was trimmed by 6 bases and the J gene end by 7 bases; junction bases not matched to a gene: 15. CDR1 is ENHRY and CDR2 is SYGVKD in the germline V gene. The CDR3 runs to 16 residues. Written as DNA, the CDR3 is TGTGCCATCAGGCCGAATACCGGGACAGACTGGAATGAGCAGTTCTTC. Translated: CAIRPNTGTDWNEQFF.

The chain carries TRBV20-1 and TRBJ1-1, with 7 bases matching TRBD1. The junction had 2 bases not matched to a gene; V was cut back by 1 base and J by 0 bases. Germline-derived CDR1 and CDR2 are DFQATT and SNEGSKA (reference sequence). The CDR3 is 14 amino acids. The CDR3 spells CSARGGTVNTEAFF. The CDR3 DNA sequence: TGCAGTGCTAGAGGGGGGACAGTGAACACTGAAGCTTTCTTT.

This clonotype was seen only once. The J gene is TRBJ1-4, the V gene TRBV11-3; tentatively, D is TRBD1 (5 bases). Germline V lookup: CDR1 SGHNT, CDR2 YENEEA. Trimming shortened V by 4 bases and J by 8 bases, and 14 bases separated the two germline ends. CDR3 length equals 14 residues. The CDR3 region has the DNA TGTGCCAGCAGCTCCGGGGGAATAGGCGAAAAACTGTTTTTT. Amino acid sequence: CASSSGGIGEKLFF.

This clonotype was counted a few times. Here the CDR3 DNA reads TGCGCCAGCAGCTTGGGACAGACGCGTAGTTCACCCCTCCACTTT. Protein: CASSLGQTRSSPLHF. The chain couples TRBV5-1 to TRBJ1-6; TRBD1 is a possible D gene (5 bases). This CDR3 spans 15 amino acids. Germline CDR1 reads SGHRS; CDR2 reads YFSETQ. Trimming stripped 0 bases from V and 9 bases from J, with 13 bases between. Full variable domain (missing parts from reference TRBV5-1 and TRBJ1-6): KAGVTQTPRYLIKTRGQQVTLSCSPISGHRSVSWYQQTPGQGLQFLFEYFSETQRNKGNFPGRFSGRQFSNSRSEMNVSTLELGDSALYLCASSLGQTRSSPLHFGNGTRLTVT.

This clonotype was counted many times. J is TRBJ2-2 and V is TRBV7-2; D may be TRBD1 or TRBD2 (6 bases each). The V gene's germline CDR1 is SGHTA and CDR2 FQGNSA. V gave up 4 bases and J gave up 4 bases, with 13 bases separating them. The CDR3 is 15 amino acids. The CDR3 coding sequence is TGTGCCAGCAGCTCGTACAGGGAGGCCACCGGGGAGCTGTTTTTT. Its protein is CASSSYREATGELFF.

The chain carries TRBV10-3 and TRBJ2-7; D is ambiguous. The CDR3 contains 14 residues. V was cut by 8 bases and J by 0 bases, with 14 bases left in between. Germline-derived CDR1 and CDR2 are ENHRY and SYGVKD. CDR3 sequence reads: CAIYDPANSYEQYF. The CDR3 coding sequence is TGTGCCATCTACGACCCTGCTAACTCCTACGAGCAGTACTTC.

The V and J genes are TRBV20-1 and TRBJ2-1; TRBD1 or TRBD2 may be the D gene (7 bases each). The CDR3 loop spans 14 amino acids. Germline V gene data show CDR1 as DFQATT and CDR2 as SNEGSKA (reference sequence). V was cut by 7 bases and J by 3 bases, with 16 bases left in between. CDR3 sequence (DNA): TGCAGTGTCAGGGGGGGGGACCACTACAATGAGCAGTTCTTC. Its protein is CSVRGGDHYNEQFF.

The chain is built from TRBV10-3 and TRBJ2-2, with 9 bases matching TRBD1. The V and J ends lost 4 bases and 6 bases, in that order; junction bases with no gene match: 6. The V gene's germline CDR1 is ENHRY and CDR2 SYGVKD. There are 15 residues in the CDR3. The DNA of the CDR3 is TGTGCCATCAGTGGCGGGACAGGGCCCGCCGGGGAGCTGTTTTTT. Encoded protein: CAISGGTGPAGELFF.

Ten or more counts support this clonotype. This sequence joins TRBV12-3 or TRBV12-4 and TRBJ2-1; tentative D call: TRBD2 (6 bases). Trimming pared 8 bases from V and 2 bases from J, leaving 16 bases between. This CDR3 is built from 15 residues. CDR3 sequence (DNA): TGTGCCAGCTTCGACGGGGGATGGACCTACAATGAGCAGTTCTTC. Translating gives CASFDGGWTYNEQFF.

The rearrangement links TRBV10-1 to TRBJ2-5; TRBD1 is a possible D gene (6 bases). Trimming pared 3 bases from V and 1 base from J, leaving 15 bases between. The CDR3 is 16 residues long. Germline V gene lookup returns CDR1 WNHNN and CDR2 SYGVQD (reference sequence). The CDR3 here is CASSEGGMGSQETQYF. CDR3 nucleotide sequence: TGCGCCAGCAGTGAAGGGGGAATGGGGTCCCAAGAGACCCAGTACTTC.

CDR3 in DNA: TGTGCCAGCAGTTTACGGCAGGGCCACGAGCAGTACTTC. This encodes CASSLRQGHEQYF. V usage is TRBV27 and J usage is TRBJ2-7; D might be TRBD1 (5 bases). Germline V gene sequence: CDR1 MNHEY, CDR2 SMNVEV (reference sequence). Trimming left V 2 bases short and J 5 bases short, with 10 bases between. This CDR3 has 13 amino acids.

A few counts support this clonotype. The chain uses TRBV20-1 and TRBJ2-6; TRBD1 agrees at 10 bases. The germline V gene has CDR1 DFQATT and CDR2 SNEGSKA (reference sequence). The CDR3 runs to 19 residues. Trimming at V came to 3 bases and at J to 0 bases, leaving 11 bases not matched to a gene. CDR3 protein: CSARPLRGQGRSGANVLTF. CDR3 coding DNA: TGCAGTGCTAGGCCCTTAAGGGGACAGGGGCGCTCTGGGGCCAACGTCCTGACTTTC.

The chain recombines TRBV28 with TRBJ1-2; no reliable D call. There are 12 residues in the CDR3. V lost 7 bases and J lost 5, with 11 bases in between. Germline-derived CDR1 and CDR2 are MDHEN and SYDVKM. The CDR3 sequence is CASTGQEYGYTF. The CDR3 DNA is TGTGCCAGCACCGGGCAGGAATATGGCTACACCTTC.

The chain is built from TRBV29-1 and TRBJ1-5; unclear D gene. V lost 4 bases to trimming and J lost 0 bases, with 4 bases between them. The CDR3 spans 12 residues. In germline, CDR1 is SQVTM, CDR2 ANQGSEA. CDR3 DNA sequence: TGCAGCGTTGGGAATAGCAATCAGCCCCAGCATTTT. It translates to CSVGNSNQPQHF.

The chain uses TRBV10-3 and TRBJ2-1; 9 bases fit TRBD1. The germline CDR1 and CDR2 sequences are ENHRY and SYGVKD. This CDR3 is built from 11 residues. The J segment lost 9 bases and the V segment lost 10 bases, leaving 4 bases of the junction unmatched. The CDR3 nucleotides read TGTGCCACTAGACAGGGGGGTGAGCAGTTCTTC. Translating it yields CATRQGGEQFF.

The rearrangement joins TRBV7-2 to TRBJ1-4, with a weak D call TRBD1 (5 bases). The germline V gene has CDR1 SGHTA and CDR2 FQGNSA. The CDR3 is 13 residues long. The germline V and J ends were trimmed by 2 bases and 12 bases, with 13 bases remaining between them. CDR3 nucleotides: TGTGCCAGCAGCTTAACCCACAGGTTTGAACTGTTTTTT. Translation gives CASSLTHRFELFF.

This rearrangement joins TRBV5-1 to TRBJ2-7; D possibly corresponds to TRBD2 (7 bases). Trimming took 4 bases from V and 3 from J, leaving 14 bases between them. Germline V CDR1 and CDR2: SGHRS, YFSETQ. This CDR3 is 14 amino acids long. CDR3 bases: TGCGCCAGCAGCCCCGGGGGGCTTGGCTACGAGCAGTACTTC. Amino acid sequence: CASSPGGLGYEQYF.

The chain combines TRBV6-1 with TRBJ2-5; TRBD2 is a possible D gene (6 bases). The CDR3 runs to 15 residues. The V end was cut by 6 bases, the J end by 0 bases, with 14 bases between. The germline CDR1 and CDR2 sequences are MNHNS and SASEGT. Written as DNA, the CDR3 is TGTGCCAGCAGCCCCGGGACTTCCTACCAAGAGACCCAGTACTTC. This translates into CASSPGTSYQETQYF.

V usage is TRBV6-1 and J usage is TRBJ2-2; 11 bases line up with TRBD2. V shed 5 bases and J 6 bases; nucleotides not matched to a gene: 2. The germline V gene has CDR1 MNHNS and CDR2 SASEGT. This CDR3 is built from 14 residues. The CDR3 sequence: CASSIAGGPGELFF. The CDR3 region has the DNA TGTGCCAGCAGTATAGCGGGGGGGCCCGGGGAGCTGTTTTTT.

The chain is built from TRBV7-7 and TRBJ2-5, with D unclear. CDR1 and CDR2 (germline): SSHAT, FNYEAQ (reference sequence). V was trimmed by 5 bases and J by 4 bases, leaving 11 bases between them. The CDR3 is 13 residues long. CDR3 in amino acids: CASSPGFRETQYF. DNA for the CDR3: TGTGCCAGCAGCCCAGGATTCCGAGAGACCCAGTACTTC.

V usage is TRBV6-9 and J usage is TRBJ2-2; 14 bases line up with TRBD2. V shed 0 bases and J 4 bases; nucleotides not matched to a gene: 7. Germline V gene lookup returns CDR1 MNHGY and CDR2 SVAAGI. This CDR3 has 19 residues. CDR3 coding DNA: TGTGCCAGCAGTTATTCCGGGACTAGCGGGAGACGGGTCACCGGGGAGCTGTTTTTT. It specifies CASSYSGTSGRRVTGELFF.